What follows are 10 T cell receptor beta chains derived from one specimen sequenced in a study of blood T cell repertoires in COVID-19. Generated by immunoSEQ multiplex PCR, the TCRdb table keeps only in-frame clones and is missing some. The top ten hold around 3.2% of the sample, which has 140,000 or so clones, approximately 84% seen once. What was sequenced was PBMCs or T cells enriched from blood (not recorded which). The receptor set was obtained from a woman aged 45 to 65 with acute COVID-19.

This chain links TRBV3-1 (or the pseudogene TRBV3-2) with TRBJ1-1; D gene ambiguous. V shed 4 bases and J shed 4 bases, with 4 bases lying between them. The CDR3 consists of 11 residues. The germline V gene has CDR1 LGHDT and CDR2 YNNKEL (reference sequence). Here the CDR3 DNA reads TGTGCCAGCAGCCTCTCCACTGAAGCTTTCTTT. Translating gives CASSLSTEAFF.

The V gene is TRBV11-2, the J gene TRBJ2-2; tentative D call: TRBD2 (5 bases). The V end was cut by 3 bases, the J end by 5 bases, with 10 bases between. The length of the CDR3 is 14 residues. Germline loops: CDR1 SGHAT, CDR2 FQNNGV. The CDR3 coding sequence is TGTGCCAGCAGCTTTTCTGGAGGAACCGGGGAGCTGTTTTTT. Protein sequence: CASSFSGGTGELFF.

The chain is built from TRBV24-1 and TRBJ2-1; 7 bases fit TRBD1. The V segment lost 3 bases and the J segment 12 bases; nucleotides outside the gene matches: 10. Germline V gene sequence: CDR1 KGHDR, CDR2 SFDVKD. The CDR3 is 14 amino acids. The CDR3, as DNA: TGTGCCACCAGTGATCCTCGACAGGGTGTTCTGCAGTTCTTC. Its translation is CATSDPRQGVLQFF.

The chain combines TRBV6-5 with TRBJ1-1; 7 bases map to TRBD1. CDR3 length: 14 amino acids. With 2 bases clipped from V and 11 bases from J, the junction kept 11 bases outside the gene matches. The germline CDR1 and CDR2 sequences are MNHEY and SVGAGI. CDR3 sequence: CASSYAGTALGAFF. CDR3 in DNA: TGTGCCAGCAGTTACGCCGGGACAGCGTTGGGGGCTTTCTTT.

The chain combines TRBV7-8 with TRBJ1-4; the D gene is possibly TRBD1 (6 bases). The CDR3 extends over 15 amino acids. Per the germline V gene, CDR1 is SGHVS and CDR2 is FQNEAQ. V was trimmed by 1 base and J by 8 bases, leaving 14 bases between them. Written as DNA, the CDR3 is TGTGCCAGCAGCTTAGTGGGGGCCTTAGAAGAAAAACTGTTTTTT. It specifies CASSLVGALEEKLFF.

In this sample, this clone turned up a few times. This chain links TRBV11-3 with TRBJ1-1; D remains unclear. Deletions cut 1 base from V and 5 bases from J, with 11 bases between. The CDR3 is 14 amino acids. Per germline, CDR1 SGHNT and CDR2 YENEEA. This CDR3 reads CASSLARLSTEAFF. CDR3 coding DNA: TGTGCCAGCAGCTTAGCTAGACTTTCGACTGAAGCTTTCTTT.

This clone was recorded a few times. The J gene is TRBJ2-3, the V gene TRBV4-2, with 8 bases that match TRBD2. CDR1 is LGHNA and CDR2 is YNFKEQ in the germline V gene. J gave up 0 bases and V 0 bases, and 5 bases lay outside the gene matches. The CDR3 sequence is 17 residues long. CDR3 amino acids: CASSQDRLAHSTDTQYF. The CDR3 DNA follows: TGTGCCAGCAGCCAAGATAGACTAGCGCATAGCACAGATACGCAGTATTTT.

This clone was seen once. This chain's CDR3 is CASSLDQMEGTF. CDR3 in DNA: TGTGCCAGCAGCTTAGATCAGATGGAGGGCACCTTC. The chain is built from TRBV7-9 and TRBJ1-2; D remains unclear. The V end was cut by 1 base, the J end by 13 bases, with 13 bases between. Germline V gene sequence: CDR1 SEHNR, CDR2 FQNEAQ (reference sequence). This CDR3 contains 12 residues.

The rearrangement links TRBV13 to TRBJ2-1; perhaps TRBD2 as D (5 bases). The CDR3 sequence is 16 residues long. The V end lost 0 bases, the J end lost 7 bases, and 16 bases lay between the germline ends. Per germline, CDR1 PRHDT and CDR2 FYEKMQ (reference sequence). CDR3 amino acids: CASSLGGRGRTNEQFF. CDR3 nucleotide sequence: TGTGCCAGCAGCTTAGGAGGCAGAGGGCGAACAAATGAGCAGTTCTTC.

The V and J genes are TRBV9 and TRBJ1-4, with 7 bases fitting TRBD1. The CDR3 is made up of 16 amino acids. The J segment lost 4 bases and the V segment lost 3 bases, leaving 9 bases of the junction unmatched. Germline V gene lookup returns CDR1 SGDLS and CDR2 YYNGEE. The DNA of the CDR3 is TGTGCCAGCAGCGCTACGACAGGGCTCAATAATGAAAAACTGTTTTTT. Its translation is CASSATTGLNNEKLFF.